This is a list of T cell receptor beta chains from one sample in a study of cytomegalovirus exposure and HLA in healthy donors. The method was immunoSEQ multiplex PCR; TCRdb's version includes in-frame clones alone and lacks a portion of them. Of 180,000 or so clones in the sample, 60% to 85% were seen once. Sequenced sample: PBMCs. The receptors shown here come from a female donor in good health and CMV-seronegative. The CDR3 runs from the conserved cysteine through the conserved F or W. The order of the fields is D gene, V gene, J gene, clone size, CDR3 DNA, CDR3 protein. A D gene is named only where the DNA matches it firmly. Size values are once, few and many counts, or a class for expanded clones, and some rows have none.

d_gene: NA; v_gene: TRBV6-1; j_gene: TRBJ1-1; abundance: NA; CDR3nt: TGTGCCAGCATGGCCCCAGGGGCGAACACTGAAGCTTTCTTT; CDR3aa: CASMAPGANTEAFF
d_gene: NA; v_gene: TRBV7-3; j_gene: TRBJ2-1; abundance: NA; CDR3nt: TGTGCCAGCAGCTTATACCAGGGGCTCTCCTACAATGAGCAGTTCTTC; CDR3aa: CASSLYQGLSYNEQFF
d_gene: NA; v_gene: TRBV7-9; j_gene: TRBJ1-1; abundance: few; CDR3nt: TGTGCCAGCAGCTTCCCCACGGGTAGAGCTTTCTTT; CDR3aa: CASSFPTGRAFF
d_gene: TRBD2; v_gene: TRBV29-1; j_gene: TRBJ2-3; abundance: NA; CDR3nt: TGCAGCGTTGAAGGGTTTAGCGGGTTAACAGATACGCAGTATTTT; CDR3aa: CSVEGFSGLTDTQYF
d_gene: TRBD2; v_gene: TRBV10-1; j_gene: TRBJ2-1; abundance: NA; CDR3nt: TGCGCCACCGGGACTAGCGGGAGCGATGAGCAGTTCTTC; CDR3aa: CATGTSGSDEQFF
d_gene: TRBD2; v_gene: TRBV5-1; j_gene: TRBJ2-5; abundance: NA; CDR3nt: TGCGCCAGCAGCTTGGCCGGGCTAGCGGGAGGCCAAGAGACCCAGTACTTC; CDR3aa: CASSLAGLAGGQETQYF
d_gene: TRBD1; v_gene: TRBV6-6; j_gene: TRBJ2-7; abundance: NA; CDR3nt: TGTGCCACCTTAAACCAGGGGGCGATAGGCGAGCAGTACTTC; CDR3aa: CATLNQGAIGEQYF
d_gene: NA; v_gene: TRBV7-9; j_gene: TRBJ2-1; abundance: few; CDR3nt: TGTGCCAGCAGCTTAGATCGGGGAAGCTCCTACAATGAGCAGTTCTTC; CDR3aa: CASSLDRGSSYNEQFF
d_gene: NA; v_gene: TRBV2; j_gene: TRBJ1-5; abundance: NA; CDR3nt: TGTGCCAGCAGCTCAGGGAATTCGAAGCAGCCCCAGCATTTT; CDR3aa: CASSSGNSKQPQHF
d_gene: TRBD2; v_gene: TRBV28; j_gene: TRBJ2-1; abundance: NA; CDR3nt: TGTGCCAGCACCCCCGAAGGGCTAGCGGGCAACAATGAGCAGTTCTTC; CDR3aa: CASTPEGLAGNNEQFF
d_gene: TRBD2; v_gene: TRBV2; j_gene: TRBJ2-1; abundance: NA; CDR3nt: TGTGCCAGCAGCATTCTAGCGGGGGGCGCTCAGGAAAACAATGAGCAGTTCTTC; CDR3aa: CASSILAGGAQENNEQFF
d_gene: NA; v_gene: TRBV19; j_gene: TRBJ1-1; abundance: NA; CDR3nt: TGTGCCAGCCAATCACGGGACACTGAAGCTTTCTTT; CDR3aa: CASQSRDTEAFF
d_gene: TRBD1; v_gene: TRBV4-2; j_gene: TRBJ2-5; abundance: few; CDR3nt: TGTGCCAGCAGCCAAGGGGACAGGGGTGAGACCCAGTACTTC; CDR3aa: CASSQGDRGETQYF
d_gene: NA; v_gene: TRBV25-1; j_gene: TRBJ1-2; abundance: NA; CDR3nt: TGTGCCAGCAGTGAGTGGGGGGGGTATGGCTACACCTTC; CDR3aa: CASSEWGGYGYTF
d_gene: NA; v_gene: TRBV4-2; j_gene: TRBJ2-7; abundance: NA; CDR3nt: TGTGCCAGCAGCCAAGAGGGCAATAATCCCTACGAGCAGTACTTC; CDR3aa: CASSQEGNNPYEQYF
d_gene: TRBD2; v_gene: TRBV7-2; j_gene: TRBJ2-7; abundance: NA; CDR3nt: TGTGCCAGCAGCTTAACTCGCCGACTAGCGGGAGACGAGCAGTACTTC; CDR3aa: CASSLTRRLAGDEQYF
d_gene: NA; v_gene: TRBV6-4; j_gene: TRBJ2-6; abundance: NA; CDR3nt: TGTGCCAGCAGTGTTAACTCTGGGGCCAACGTCCTGACTTTC; CDR3aa: CASSVNSGANVLTF
d_gene: NA; v_gene: TRBV2; j_gene: TRBJ2-5; abundance: NA; CDR3nt: TGTGCCAGCAGTAGCATCCGTAAAGAGGACTTC; CDR3aa: CASSSIRKEDF
d_gene: NA; v_gene: TRBV2; j_gene: TRBJ1-3; abundance: NA; CDR3nt: TGTGCCAGCATGAACAGGGCTTCTGGAAACACCATATATTTT; CDR3aa: CASMNRASGNTIYF
d_gene: NA; v_gene: TRBV19; j_gene: TRBJ1-1; abundance: NA; CDR3nt: TGTGCCAGTAGTATAGATGACAGCCAGAACACTGAAGCTTTCTTT; CDR3aa: CASSIDDSQNTEAFF
d_gene: TRBD2; v_gene: TRBV7-7; j_gene: TRBJ2-1; abundance: once; CDR3nt: TGTGCTAGCAGCTTAGGAGCGACTAGCCCCAATGAGCAGTTCTTC; CDR3aa: CASSLGATSPNEQFF
d_gene: TRBD1; v_gene: TRBV11-2; j_gene: TRBJ2-7; abundance: NA; CDR3nt: TGTGCCAGCGGAACAACGGGCACAGGGGCCTACGAGCAGTACTTC; CDR3aa: CASGTTGTGAYEQYF
d_gene: NA; v_gene: TRBV6-5; j_gene: TRBJ1-5; abundance: NA; CDR3nt: TGTGCCAGCAGTTACTCGCAGACGGGGAATCAGCCCCAGCATTTT; CDR3aa: CASSYSQTGNQPQHF
d_gene: TRBD2; v_gene: TRBV27; j_gene: TRBJ2-1; abundance: NA; CDR3nt: TGTGCCAGCAGTTTATCCGGTAGCGGGATCTACAATGAGCAGTTCTTC; CDR3aa: CASSLSGSGIYNEQFF
d_gene: TRBD1; v_gene: TRBV5-4; j_gene: TRBJ2-7; abundance: NA; CDR3nt: TGTGCCAGCAGCTACGGACAGGGGGTCTCCTACGAGCAGTACTTC; CDR3aa: CASSYGQGVSYEQYF
d_gene: TRBD2; v_gene: TRBV7-3; j_gene: TRBJ2-1; abundance: NA; CDR3nt: TGTGCCAGCAGCTCCGGACTAGCGGGAGCCCCCTCCTACAATGAGCAGTTCTTC; CDR3aa: CASSSGLAGAPSYNEQFF
d_gene: NA; v_gene: TRBV5-1; j_gene: TRBJ1-5; abundance: NA; CDR3nt: TGCGCCAGCAGCTTGGGGATTTACCTAGGGCCCCAGCATTTT; CDR3aa: CASSLGIYLGPQHF
d_gene: TRBD2; v_gene: TRBV9; j_gene: TRBJ2-3; abundance: NA; CDR3nt: TGTGCCAGCAGCGTAGGGACTAGCGACGTTACGCAGTATTTT; CDR3aa: CASSVGTSDVTQYF
d_gene: NA; v_gene: TRBV5-4; j_gene: TRBJ1-6; abundance: few; CDR3nt: TGTGCCAGCAGCTTATGGGGCCCCTTAACCTCACCCCTCCACTTT; CDR3aa: CASSLWGPLTSPLHF
d_gene: NA; v_gene: TRBV7-7; j_gene: TRBJ2-7; abundance: NA; CDR3nt: TGTGCTAGCAGCTTAGGCTCCGGGAAGAGCTCCTACGAGCAGTACTTC; CDR3aa: CASSLGSGKSSYEQYF
d_gene: NA; v_gene: TRBV7-8; j_gene: TRBJ1-2; abundance: NA; CDR3nt: TGTGCCAGCAGCTTAGATTGGGGCGCCTATGGCTACACCTTC; CDR3aa: CASSLDWGAYGYTF
d_gene: TRBD1; v_gene: TRBV5-4; j_gene: TRBJ1-1; abundance: NA; CDR3nt: TGTGCCAGCAGCTTGCCCCCGGGACAGGGGCAGAACACTGAAGCTTTCTTT; CDR3aa: CASSLPPGQGQNTEAFF
d_gene: TRBD2; v_gene: TRBV30; j_gene: TRBJ2-3; abundance: NA; CDR3nt: TGTGCCTGGAGTGATCGGACTAGCGGGAGTACAGATACGCAGTATTTT; CDR3aa: CAWSDRTSGSTDTQYF
d_gene: TRBD1; v_gene: TRBV29-1; j_gene: TRBJ1-6; abundance: NA; CDR3nt: TGCAGCGTTGGGACAGGGGCTAATTCACCCCTCCACTTT; CDR3aa: CSVGTGANSPLHF
d_gene: TRBD2; v_gene: TRBV7-3; j_gene: TRBJ2-1; abundance: NA; CDR3nt: TGTGCCAGCAGCTTAAGGGAGGGGACTAGCGGATACAATGAGCAGTTCTTC; CDR3aa: CASSLREGTSGYNEQFF
d_gene: TRBD1; v_gene: TRBV5-6; j_gene: TRBJ2-7; abundance: NA; CDR3nt: TGTGCCAGCAGCCTGGACAGGGTCATCTCCTACGAGCAGTACTTC; CDR3aa: CASSLDRVISYEQYF
d_gene: NA; v_gene: TRBV5-1; j_gene: TRBJ2-3; abundance: NA; CDR3nt: TGCGCCAGCAGCTTGGTCCTAGGCAGCACAGATACGCAGTATTTT; CDR3aa: CASSLVLGSTDTQYF
d_gene: TRBD1; v_gene: TRBV4-3; j_gene: TRBJ1-2; abundance: NA; CDR3nt: TGCGCCAGCAGCCTCGGACAGGCTAGCTATGGCTACACCTTC; CDR3aa: CASSLGQASYGYTF
d_gene: TRBD2; v_gene: TRBV14; j_gene: TRBJ2-5; abundance: few; CDR3nt: TGTGCCAGCAGCCAAGCCACAGCGGGGGGCCATAAACAAGAGACCCAGTACTTC; CDR3aa: CASSQATAGGHKQETQYF
d_gene: TRBD1; v_gene: TRBV19; j_gene: TRBJ1-5; abundance: few; CDR3nt: TGTGCCAGTAGTCCCGGCACAGGGGTTAATAGCAATCAGCCCCAGCATTTT; CDR3aa: CASSPGTGVNSNQPQHF
d_gene: TRBD1; v_gene: TRBV7-6; j_gene: TRBJ1-5; abundance: once; CDR3nt: TGTGCCAGCAGCTTAAACCCATTCGGGACAGCAGACAATCAGCCCCAGCATTTT; CDR3aa: CASSLNPFGTADNQPQHF
d_gene: TRBD1; v_gene: TRBV7-6; j_gene: TRBJ1-1; abundance: NA; CDR3nt: TGTGCCAGCAGCGCCGGGACAGGGGGCACTGAAGCTTTCTTT; CDR3aa: CASSAGTGGTEAFF
d_gene: NA; v_gene: TRBV28; j_gene: TRBJ1-4; abundance: few; CDR3nt: TGTGCCAGCAGTTTGCCCCTGACAGGAAACGAAAAACTGTTTTTT; CDR3aa: CASSLPLTGNEKLFF
d_gene: NA; v_gene: TRBV4-1; j_gene: TRBJ2-7; abundance: NA; CDR3nt: TGCGCCAGCAGCCTTATGGACCAGGGGATCGAGCAGTACTTC; CDR3aa: CASSLMDQGIEQYF
d_gene: NA; v_gene: TRBV13; j_gene: TRBJ1-3; abundance: NA; CDR3nt: TGTGCCAGCAGCTTATCGGGGGCTGGAAACACCATATATTTT; CDR3aa: CASSLSGAGNTIYF
d_gene: TRBD1; v_gene: TRBV7-6; j_gene: TRBJ2-5; abundance: NA; CDR3nt: TGTGCCAGCAGCTCGGACCCCCGGGACAGGGGGCGGCGAGAGACCCAGTACTTC; CDR3aa: CASSSDPRDRGRRETQYF
d_gene: TRBD2; v_gene: TRBV11-3; j_gene: TRBJ2-2; abundance: NA; CDR3nt: TGTGCCAGCCGCTTAGCGGGAAACACCGGGGAGCTGTTTTTT; CDR3aa: CASRLAGNTGELFF
d_gene: TRBD1; v_gene: TRBV28; j_gene: TRBJ1-4; abundance: NA; CDR3nt: TGTGCCAGCAGTTCCACCGGGACAGGGAATGAAAAACTGTTTTTT; CDR3aa: CASSSTGTGNEKLFF
d_gene: NA; v_gene: TRBV7-2; j_gene: TRBJ2-1; abundance: NA; CDR3nt: TGTGCCAGCCGCGCTCTCAATGAGCAGTTCTTC; CDR3aa: CASRALNEQFF
d_gene: TRBD2; v_gene: TRBV9; j_gene: TRBJ2-1; abundance: NA; CDR3nt: TGTGCCAGCAGCGTAGCCCGGACTAGCGGACACAATGAGCAGTTCTTC; CDR3aa: CASSVARTSGHNEQFF
d_gene: TRBD1; v_gene: TRBV27; j_gene: TRBJ1-6; abundance: NA; CDR3nt: TGTGCCAGCAGTTTAACAGGGGTCGGATATAATTCACCCCTCCACTTT; CDR3aa: CASSLTGVGYNSPLHF
d_gene: TRBD1; v_gene: TRBV28; j_gene: TRBJ1-1; abundance: NA; CDR3nt: TGTGCCAGCAGTTTTAACAGGGGCGGCACTGAAGCTTTCTTT; CDR3aa: CASSFNRGGTEAFF
d_gene: TRBD1; v_gene: TRBV30; j_gene: TRBJ2-7; abundance: NA; CDR3nt: TGTGCCTGGAGTAGGGACAGGGAAGAAGAGCAGTACTTC; CDR3aa: CAWSRDREEEQYF
d_gene: NA; v_gene: TRBV9; j_gene: TRBJ2-2; abundance: NA; CDR3nt: TGTGCCAGCAGCCCAGAAGTGACTTCCAGTAACACCGGGGAGCTGTTTTTT; CDR3aa: CASSPEVTSSNTGELFF
d_gene: NA; v_gene: TRBV7-2; j_gene: TRBJ2-3; abundance: NA; CDR3nt: TGTGCCAGCAGCCTGAGCGGGCAAAATACGCAGTATTTT; CDR3aa: CASSLSGQNTQYF
d_gene: TRBD2; v_gene: TRBV6-5; j_gene: TRBJ2-5; abundance: NA; CDR3nt: TGTGCCAGCAGTTACTCTGGTAGCGGGAGGGTGGAGACCCAGTACTTC; CDR3aa: CASSYSGSGRVETQYF
d_gene: NA; v_gene: TRBV5-6; j_gene: TRBJ1-3; abundance: few; CDR3nt: TGTGCCAGCAGCTTGGTAGGGGTAGTGGAAAACACCATATATTTT; CDR3aa: CASSLVGVVENTIYF
d_gene: TRBD1; v_gene: TRBV2; j_gene: TRBJ1-6; abundance: NA; CDR3nt: TGTGCCAGCAGTAAGGGACAGGGGGAAGATAATTCACCCCTCCACTTT; CDR3aa: CASSKGQGEDNSPLHF
d_gene: NA; v_gene: TRBV11-2; j_gene: TRBJ2-5; abundance: NA; CDR3nt: TGTGCCAGCAGCTTAGGGAGGGCGGGAGAGACCCAGTACTTC; CDR3aa: CASSLGRAGETQYF
d_gene: NA; v_gene: TRBV28; j_gene: TRBJ1-6; abundance: NA; CDR3nt: TGTGCCAGCAGTTTATCAGAGGAGAGCTCCTATAATTCACCCCTCCACTTT; CDR3aa: CASSLSEESSYNSPLHF